These 19 T cell receptor beta chains came from one sample sequenced in a study of shared clonotypes between healthy human individuals. Naive-designated CD8 cells lacked CD45RO, were positively enriched for CCR7, and omitted terminally differentiated effector memory CD45RA+ cells. Clones were sequenced by immunoSEQ multiplex PCR, and TCRdb holds only the in-frame ones, with some missing. The data hold roughly 590,000 clones, with nearly 97% observed a single time. The sequenced sample was naive CD8+ T cells sorted from blood. Source of these receptors: a woman in her 30s in good health.

The chain recombines TRBV7-6 with TRBJ2-2; D gene uncertain. V gave up 4 bases and J gave up 6 bases, with 6 bases separating them. This CDR3 is 12 amino acids long. Germline V gene sequence: CDR1 SGHVS, CDR2 FNYEAQ. The CDR3 loop reads CASSSWAGELFF. As DNA, the CDR3 is TGTGCCAGCAGCTCATGGGCCGGGGAGCTGTTTTTT.

This chain joins TRBV9 and TRBJ2-1; 8 bases match TRBD2. The CDR3 sequence is 16 residues long. V shed 5 bases, J shed 4 bases, and the junction held 11 bases outside the gene matches. Germline CDR1 is SGDLS and CDR2 is YYNGEE. CDR3 in DNA: TGTGCCAGCAGTGCATATTCGACTAGCGTTTACAATGAGCAGTTCTTC. Encoded protein: CASSAYSTSVYNEQFF.

The V call is TRBV27, the J call TRBJ2-7; D call uncertain. Trimming pared 8 bases from V and 3 bases from J, leaving 14 bases between. In germline, CDR1 is MNHEY, CDR2 SMNVEV (reference sequence). There are 13 residues in the CDR3. The CDR3 sequence: CASGRPESYEQYF. CDR3 in DNA: TGTGCCAGCGGACGTCCCGAGAGCTACGAGCAGTACTTC.

This clone was found a few times. This chain joins TRBV7-2 and TRBJ1-3; 7 nucleotides agree with TRBD1. J gave up 2 bases and V 5 bases, and 6 bases lay outside the gene matches. CDR1 is SGHTA, CDR2 FQGNSA, per germline. The CDR3 runs to 15 residues. The CDR3 loop is CASSEGQTPGNTIYF. The CDR3 region has the DNA TGTGCCAGCAGCGAGGGACAGACCCCTGGAAACACCATATATTTT. The variable domain in full, completed from reference TRBV7-2 and TRBJ1-3, reads GAGVSQSPSNKVTEKGKDVELRCDPISGHTALYWYRQSLGQGLEFLIYFQGNSAPDKSGLPSDRFSAERTGGSVSTLTIQRTQQEDSAVYLCASSEGQTPGNTIYFGEGSWLTVV.

This chain links TRBV7-6 with TRBJ2-3; D is undetermined. The CDR3 covers 15 residues. The V and J ends lost 1 base and 2 bases respectively, with 10 bases between them. Germline values: CDR1 SGHVS, CDR2 FNYEAQ. The CDR3 nucleotides read TGTGCCAGCAGCTTAGGTACCGCCCACACAGATACGCAGTATTTT. Its protein product is CASSLGTAHTDTQYF.

The genes are TRBV19 and TRBJ1-1, with 7 positions matching TRBD1. CDR3 length: 15 residues. CDR1 is LNHDA and CDR2 is SQIVND in the germline V gene (reference sequence). The V segment lost 5 bases and the J segment 4 bases; nucleotides outside the gene matches: 10. CDR3 coding DNA: TGTGCCAGTAGTCCCATGACAGGGAGAGGCACTGAAGCTTTCTTT. It encodes CASSPMTGRGTEAFF.

Only one count was recorded for this clone. J is TRBJ2-7 and V is TRBV2; D not certain. Germline V CDR1 and CDR2: SNHLY, FYNNEI. The V and J ends lost 8 bases and 3 bases respectively, with 11 bases between them. The CDR3 runs to 12 residues. DNA for the CDR3: TGTGCCAGCTTGTTGCAAAACTACGAGCAGTACTTC. It encodes CASLLQNYEQYF. Variable domain in full (rest from reference TRBV2 and TRBJ2-7): EPEVTQTPSHQVTQMGQEVILRCVPISNHLYFYWYRQILGQKVEFLVSFYNNEISEKSEIFDDQFSVERPDGSNFTLKIRSTKLEDSAMYFCASLLQNYEQYFGPGTRLTVT.

The chain combines TRBV28 with TRBJ1-4; the D is unclear. This CDR3 comprises 15 residues. The germline V and J ends were trimmed by 4 bases and 0 bases, with 9 bases remaining between them. The germline CDR1 and CDR2 sequences are MDHEN and SYDVKM. CDR3 sequence (DNA): TGTGCCAGCAGTTCGGACGGGGCAACTAATGAAAAACTGTTTTTT. Its protein product is CASSSDGATNEKLFF.

The V and J genes are TRBV2 and TRBJ2-7; no reliable D call. Deletions cut 6 bases from V and 2 bases from J, with 17 bases between. This CDR3 is built from 15 residues. Germline CDR1 is SNHLY and CDR2 is FYNNEI. The CDR3 region has the DNA TGTGCCAGCAGCCCCATGGTAGCCCCAACCTACGAGCAGTACTTC. This translates into CASSPMVAPTYEQYF.

The chain joins TRBV4-1 to TRBJ2-7; TRBD2 matches at 12 bases. This CDR3 spans 15 amino acids. V dropped 1 base and J dropped 3; count of bases not matched to a gene: 1. Germline V lookup: CDR1 MGHRA, CDR2 YSYEKL. Here the CDR3 reads CASSQGTSGVYEQYF. CDR3 DNA: TGCGCCAGCAGCCAAGGGACTAGCGGGGTCTACGAGCAGTACTTC.

This rearrangement joins TRBV11-2 to TRBJ2-1; weak D call: TRBD2 (5 bases). V lost 0 bases and J 3 bases, leaving 15 bases between the germline ends. Germline V gene lookup returns CDR1 SGHAT and CDR2 FQNNGV. The CDR3 sequence is 17 residues long. The CDR3 loop is CASSLEFSAENYNEQFF. CDR3 DNA: TGTGCCAGCAGCTTAGAGTTTTCAGCGGAAAACTACAATGAGCAGTTCTTC.

The J gene is TRBJ2-3, the V gene TRBV27; D remains unclear. This CDR3 is 11 amino acids long. Between the trimmed V and J ends, which lost 6 bases and 5 bases, there was a span of 6 bases. The germline V gene has CDR1 MNHEY and CDR2 SMNVEV (reference sequence). CDR3 coding DNA: TGTGCCAGCAGGCTAGTAGATACGCAGTATTTT. It translates to CASRLVDTQYF.

The chain has TRBV4-1 and TRBJ1-1; a possible D gene is TRBD1 (5 bases). The germline CDR1 and CDR2 sequences are MGHRA and YSYEKL. Trimming removed 3 bases from V and 1 base from J, with 12 bases in between. The CDR3 sequence is 15 residues long. CDR3 protein: CASSHPRRGNTEAFF. CDR3 DNA sequence: TGCGCCAGCAGCCATCCGCGAAGGGGGAACACTGAAGCTTTCTTT.

V usage is TRBV10-2 and J usage is TRBJ2-1; D unclear. The germline V and J ends were trimmed by 8 bases and 0 bases, with 14 bases remaining between them. Germline V gives CDR1 WSHSY, CDR2 SAAADI. The CDR3 has 15 amino acids. CDR3 protein: CASCRPPSSYNEQFF. CDR3 bases: TGCGCCAGCTGTCGACCGCCGAGCTCCTACAATGAGCAGTTCTTC.

The chain uses TRBV27 and TRBJ1-5, with TRBD1 identical over 7 bases. V trimming: 3 bases; J trimming: 6 bases; junction bases outside the gene matches: 5. The CDR3 consists of 14 residues. From germline, CDR1 is MNHEY and CDR2 SMNVEV (reference sequence). The CDR3 nucleotides are TGTGCCAGCAGTTTTTCAGGGGGGACTCAGCCCCAGCATTTT. Encoded protein: CASSFSGGTQPQHF.

The V and J genes are TRBV15 and TRBJ1-5; no clear D gene. V gave up 0 bases and J gave up 5 bases, with 11 bases separating them. The germline V gene has CDR1 LNHNV and CDR2 YYDKDF (reference sequence). There are 15 residues in the CDR3. The CDR3 loop reads CATSRDKWADQPQHF. The CDR3 region has the DNA TGTGCCACCAGCAGAGATAAATGGGCTGATCAGCCCCAGCATTTT.

The chain is built from TRBV11-2 and TRBJ1-1; 7 bases align to TRBD1. The CDR3 length is 16 residues. CDR1 SGHAT and CDR2 FQNNGV come from the germline V gene. V gave up 6 bases and J gave up 3 bases; unmatched junction bases: 13. The CDR3 nucleotides are TGTGCCAGCAGGCAGAACAGGGGCCTCGGGGACACTGAAGCTTTCTTT. It yields the protein CASRQNRGLGDTEAFF. The whole variable domain, remainder taken from reference TRBV11-2 and TRBJ1-1, is EAGVAQSPRYKIIEKRQSVAFWCNPISGHATLYWYQQILGQGPKLLIQFQNNGVVDDSQLPKDRFSAERLKGVDSTLKIQPAKLEDSAVYLCASRQNRGLGDTEAFFGQGTRLTVV.

The chain employs TRBV25-1 and TRBJ2-7, with TRBD2 matching over 9 bases. The V and J ends lost 1 base and 0 bases, in that order; junction bases with no gene match: 4. The CDR3 length is 16 residues. In germline, CDR1 is MGHDK, CDR2 SYGVNS. CDR3 bases: TGTGCCAGCAGTGAATCGCTAGCGGGAAGCTCCTACGAGCAGTACTTC. It encodes CASSESLAGSSYEQYF.

The genes are TRBV19 and TRBJ1-2; maybe TRBD1 (5 bases). The germline CDR1 and CDR2 sequences are LNHDA and SQIVND (reference sequence). The CDR3 totals 15 residues. V lost 3 bases to trimming and J lost 0 bases, with 11 bases between them. CDR3 protein: CASSIGRTPNYGYTF. CDR3 DNA: TGTGCCAGTAGTATCGGTCGGACACCTAACTATGGCTACACCTTC.